This is a list of T cell receptor beta chains from one sample in a study of beta chain features in type 1 diabetes. Repertoires were generated with immunoSEQ multiplex PCR, while TCRdb's copy carries only in-frame clones and drops some. The sample lists about 240,000 clones; 25% to 30% were seen once. The sample was central memory CD4+ T cells from blood. The receptor source for this set is a man younger than 40 in good health. CDR3s leave out the opening cysteine and the closing phenylalanine or tryptophan. D genes are given only for firm matches.

V gene,CDR3 length,D gene,J gene,CDR3 protein
TRBV19,12,NA,TRBJ2-1,ASSANRAPSEQF
TRBV5-4,14,NA,TRBJ2-6,ASSLGPLSGANVLT
TRBV7-9,13,TRBD1,TRBJ2-1,ASTSTGPSYNEQF
TRBV4-3,13,NA,TRBJ2-2,ASSQDARNTGELF
TRBV5-6,9,NA,TRBJ2-7,ASSGGYEQY
TRBV27,14,NA,TRBJ2-3,ASSLRTSGGADTQY
TRBV19,12,TRBD2,TRBJ2-1,ASSDSGGLNEQF
TRBV4-1,13,NA,TRBJ2-7,ASSQATGLYYEQY
TRBV6-1,17,TRBD1,TRBJ2-4,ASSDRLIETGAAKNIQY
TRBV25-1,12,NA,TRBJ1-4,ASAEAGKDEKLF
TRBV28,12,NA,TRBJ2-2,ASSPPRTAGELF
TRBV13,11,NA,TRBJ2-5,ASSLAGLETQY
TRBV30,13,NA,TRBJ2-3,AWSVGGISTDTQY
TRBV7-9,16,NA,TRBJ2-7,ASNSVSGVVGFSYEQY
TRBV7-2,11,NA,TRBJ2-3,ASSLQGTDTQY
TRBV5-1,11,TRBD2,TRBJ2-3,ASSWRERDTQY
TRBV10-3,12,NA,TRBJ1-6,ASGSGTDNSPLH
TRBV15,13,NA,TRBJ2-7,ATSRDLGQFYEQY
TRBV10-2,9,NA,TRBJ1-1,ASSELGYPF
TRBV2,13,NA,TRBJ2-3,ASSEFGTKSDTQY
TRBV28,13,NA,TRBJ2-7,ASSLVSGLSYEQY
TRBV7-9,13,NA,TRBJ2-3,ASSSLPTGTDTQY
TRBV9,11,NA,TRBJ1-5,ASSVGSNQPQH